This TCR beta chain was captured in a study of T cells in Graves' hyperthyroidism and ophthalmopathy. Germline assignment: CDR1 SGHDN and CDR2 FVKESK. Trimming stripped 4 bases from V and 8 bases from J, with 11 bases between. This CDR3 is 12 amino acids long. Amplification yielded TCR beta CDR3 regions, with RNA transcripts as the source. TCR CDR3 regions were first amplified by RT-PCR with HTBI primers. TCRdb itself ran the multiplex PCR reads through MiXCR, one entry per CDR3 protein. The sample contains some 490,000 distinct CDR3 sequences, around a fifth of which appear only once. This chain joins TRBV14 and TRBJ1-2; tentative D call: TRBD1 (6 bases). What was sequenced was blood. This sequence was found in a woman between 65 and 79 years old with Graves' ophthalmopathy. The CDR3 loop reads CASSPRGIGYTF. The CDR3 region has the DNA TGTGCCAGCAGCCCCAGGGGTATCGGCTACACCTTC.